This T cell receptor beta chain was retrieved from a study of identical twins. This clonotype was seen at least ten times. Its matching antigen is unknown. The germline V gene encodes CDR1 SGDLS and CDR2 YYNGEE. J lost 3 bases, V lost 2 bases, and 3 bases had no gene match. The CDR3 is made up of 15 amino acids. Each CDR3 protein is one row after TCRdb ran MiXCR on the 5' RACE reads. The table records nearly 650,000 distinct CDR3 sequences, 7.1% of them present only once. Regarding the study as a whole: In zero-insertion analyses, partial confounding could arise from invariant MAIT and iNKT cells.

In addition, the sample was reused for a study of yellow fever vaccine responses in identical twins. This second study says: Reportedly, the response of twins' T cells to the vaccine seemed partly convergent, partly personalized.

Sequenced material: PBMCs. The chain carries TRBV9 and TRBJ2-1; 9 positions agree with TRBD2. The TCR originated in a young woman in good health. CDR3 sequence: CASSVSGSSYNEQFF. The DNA for the CDR3 is TGTGCCAGCAGCGTTAGCGGGAGCAGCTACAATGAGCAGTTCTTC.